This T cell receptor beta chain emerged from a study of shared clonotypes between healthy human individuals. The CDR3 has 16 amino acids. The J segment lost 0 bases and the V segment lost 5 bases, leaving 7 bases of the junction unmatched. CDR1 and CDR2 (germline): LNHDA, SQIVND (reference sequence). TCRdb's copy holds only in-frame clones and misses some; the assay was immunoSEQ multiplex PCR. The sample has over 950,000 clones, 60% to 85% seen once; the top ten hold 0.89%. The chain has TRBV19 and TRBJ1-3; 7 nucleotides agree with TRBD1. The sequencing input was memory CD4+ T cells from PBMCs. The subset is: CD45RA-negative fraction. This clonotype originated in a man aged 18 to 30 in good health. Some clones in this sample may be carry-over from other donors' samples. CDR3: CASSPWTGNSGNTIYF. CDR3 DNA sequence: TGTGCCAGTAGTCCCTGGACAGGTAACTCTGGAAACACCATATATTTT.